This T cell receptor beta chain was identified in a study of T cell changes during pregnancy in multiple sclerosis. With 0 bases removed from V and 2 bases from J, the gap between germline ends came to 10 bases. CDR3 length: 15 residues. Per the germline V gene, CDR1 is LGHNA and CDR2 is YSLEER. This table comes from immunoSEQ multiplex PCR, and its TCRdb copy is limited to in-frame clones, with some not included. Here the sample spans 35,000 to 45,000 clones, roughly 93% being singletons. The rearrangement joins TRBV4-3 to TRBJ1-2; a weak D match, TRBD1 (5 bases). Sequencing was performed on CD4+ T cells from peripheral blood mononuclear cells, taken in the first trimester of pregnancy. This TCR was sampled from a female donor with multiple sclerosis, enrolled in a pregnancy study. The CDR3 loop reads CASSQDLTGNYGYTF. CDR3 nucleotides: TGCGCCAGCAGCCAAGATCTAACAGGCAACTATGGCTACACCTTC.